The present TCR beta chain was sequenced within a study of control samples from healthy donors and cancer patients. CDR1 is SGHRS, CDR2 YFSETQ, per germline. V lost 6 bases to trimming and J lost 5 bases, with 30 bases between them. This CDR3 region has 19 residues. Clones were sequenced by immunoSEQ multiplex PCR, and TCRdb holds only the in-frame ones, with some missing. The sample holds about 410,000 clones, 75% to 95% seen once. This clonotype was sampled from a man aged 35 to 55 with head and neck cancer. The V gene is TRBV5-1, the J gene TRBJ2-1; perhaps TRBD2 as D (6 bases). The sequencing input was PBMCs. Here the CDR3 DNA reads TGCGCCAGCATCAAGGGGCAGTCGTTTGGCGGGGTCGTGGACAATGAGCAGTTCTTC. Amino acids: CASIKGQSFGGVVDNEQFF.